These 7 T cell receptor beta chains share one sample of origin, sequenced in a study of blood T cell repertoires in COVID-19. Generated by immunoSEQ multiplex PCR, the TCRdb table keeps only in-frame clones and is missing some. The sample records fewer than 400,000 clones, under 90% being singletons. The sample comprised PBMCs or T cells enriched from blood (not recorded which). The source of these receptors is a man aged 25-40 years who had recovered from COVID-19.

The chain is built from TRBV13 and TRBJ2-5, with TRBD1 identical over 7 bases. CDR1 is PRHDT and CDR2 is FYEKMQ in the germline V gene (reference sequence). This CDR3 contains 14 residues. Trimming removed 5 bases from V and 3 bases from J; junction bases left unmatched: 6. For the CDR3, the DNA is TGTGCCAGCAGCGCCCGAGACAGGGAAGAGACCCAGTACTTC. Its protein product is CASSARDREETQYF. The whole variable domain, filled in from reference TRBV13 and TRBJ2-5, reads AAGVIQSPRHLIKEKRETATLKCYPIPRHDTVYWYQQGPGQDPQFLISFYEKMQSDKGSIPDRFSAQQFSDYHSELNMSSLELGDSALYFCASSARDREETQYFGPGTRLLVL.

This sequence joins TRBV28 and TRBJ2-7, with 8 bases fitting TRBD2. CDR1 and CDR2 from the germline V gene are MDHEN and SYDVKM. The CDR3 consists of 14 residues. J gave up 4 bases and V 8 bases, and 10 bases lay outside the gene matches. The CDR3 sequence: CASYPAGGRYEQYF. In DNA form, the CDR3 reads TGTGCCAGCTACCCCGCGGGGGGCAGATACGAGCAGTACTTC. The variable domain in full, completed from reference TRBV28 and TRBJ2-7, reads DVKVTQSSRYLVKRTGEKVFLECVQDMDHENMFWYRQDPGLGLRLIYFSYDVKMKEKGDIPEGYSVSREKKERFSLILESASTNQTSMYLCASYPAGGRYEQYFGPGTRLTVT.

This sequence joins TRBV27 and TRBJ2-7; tentatively, D is TRBD1 (6 bases). The germline V and J ends were trimmed by 2 bases and 1 base, with 12 bases remaining between them. Germline V gene sequence: CDR1 MNHEY, CDR2 SMNVEV (reference sequence). This CDR3 contains 15 residues. In nucleotides, the CDR3 is TGTGCCAGCAGTTTACGTTCCCAGGGGTCCTACGAGCAGTACTTC. It codes for CASSLRSQGSYEQYF.

This clone was recorded once. The rearrangement uses TRBV5-6 and TRBJ2-7; 9 positions match TRBD2. The CDR3 is 15 residues long. Germline V CDR1 and CDR2: SGHDT, YYEEEE. The V and J ends lost 3 bases and 4 bases, in that order; junction bases with no gene match: 8. In DNA form, the CDR3 reads TGTGCCAGCAGCTGGATAGCGGGAGTCAGGTACGAGCAGTACTTC. This sequence encodes CASSWIAGVRYEQYF.

The chain couples TRBV7-2 to TRBJ2-3, with 9 bases identical to TRBD2. Germline loops: CDR1 SGHTA, CDR2 FQGNSA. V gave up 5 bases and J gave up 1 base; unmatched junction bases: 4. This CDR3 is 15 amino acids long. The CDR3 region has the DNA TGTGCCAGCAGCCTAGAGCGGGGGGGCACAGATACGCAGTATTTT. Protein product: CASSLERGGTDTQYF.

V and J are TRBV11-3 and TRBJ2-3; 8 nucleotides line up with TRBD2. V lost 4 bases and J lost 4; bases outside the gene matches: 10. The CDR3 totals 16 residues. Germline loops: CDR1 SGHNT, CDR2 YENEEA. The CDR3 DNA is TGTGCCAGCAGCTATGGGCGGGGGGCTATTTCAGATACGCAGTATTTT. Translation: CASSYGRGAISDTQYF.

The CDR3 nucleotides read TGTGCCAGCTCTTGGACAGATTATAGCAATCAGCCCCAGCATTTT. Translation: CASSWTDYSNQPQHF. The rearrangement uses TRBV18 and TRBJ1-5; a possible D gene is TRBD1 (6 bases). Trimming left V 6 bases short and J 0 bases short, with 12 bases between. This CDR3 contains 15 residues. Germline V lookup: CDR1 KGHSH, CDR2 LQKENI.